Following are 22 T cell receptor beta chains from one sample sequenced in a study of Graves' ophthalmopathy and Graves' hyperthyroidism (dated by TCRdb to about 2018). Sequencing took place on an Illumina HiSeq 2000. For repertoire sequencing, TCR beta CDR3 regions were amplified from RNA transcripts. HTBI primers and the Qiagen OneStep RT-PCR kit were used in a first-round RT-PCR, which was followed by a second-round multiplex PCR, size selection and purification. The public reads were reprocessed in TCRdb via fastp at Q25 and MiXCR, keeping in-frame beta chains. CDR3 protein sequences are deduplicated, and each keeps its most common genes and DNA. Recorded for this sample are approximately 210,000 distinct CDR3 sequences; around a fifth of them occurred a single time. The leading ten clones occupy approximately 40% of the sample. Material for sequencing was peripheral blood. These receptors were obtained from a woman between 50 and 59 years old with Graves' ophthalmopathy. Donor details come from another sample of the same person, matched by shared clones.

There are many counts of this clonotype. The chain joins TRBV30 to TRBJ1-5, with 10 bases lining up with TRBD1. The CDR3 loop spans 14 amino acids. CDR1 and CDR2 from the germline V gene are GTSNPN and SVGIG (reference sequence). After removal of 5 bases from V and 7 bases from J, the junction contained 8 bases not matched to a gene. CDR3 sequence (DNA): TGTGCCTGGGGACGGGACAGGGGAGTCCAGCCCCAGCATTTT. Translated: CAWGRDRGVQPQHF.

This clonotype has a count of ten or more. V usage is TRBV19 and J usage is TRBJ2-6; D is uncertain. This CDR3 has 16 residues. Germline CDR1 is LNHDA and CDR2 is SQIVND (reference sequence). The V gene lost 3 bases and the J gene lost 0 bases, with 9 bases spanning the gap. CDR3 protein: CASSIARSSGANVLTF. As DNA, the CDR3 is TGTGCCAGTAGTATTGCGAGGTCCTCTGGGGCCAACGTCCTGACTTTC.

This clonotype was seen repeatedly, ten times or more. The chain has TRBV11-1 and TRBJ2-2; possibly TRBD1 or TRBD2 for D (6 bases each). The CDR3 has 16 amino acids. CDR1 and CDR2 from the germline V gene are SGHAT and FQDESV (reference sequence). V was clipped by 7 bases and J by 3 bases, with 18 bases between them. The CDR3 nucleotides read TGTGCCAGCACGGGGGCGACAAGGTTGTACACCGGGGAGCTGTTTTTT. Translated, it gives CASTGATRLYTGELFF.

This clonotype was seen at least ten times. V usage is TRBV7-8 and J usage is TRBJ1-2, with a tentative D call TRBD1 (5 bases). From germline, CDR1 is SGHVS and CDR2 FQNEAQ. This CDR3 has 15 amino acids. V was trimmed by 4 bases and J by 1 base, leaving 13 bases between them. The CDR3 nucleotides read TGTGCCAGCAGCTCCGGGGGAAGTTTTAACTATGGCTACACCTTC. Its translation: CASSSGGSFNYGYTF.

This clonotype was detected ten times or more. The V and J genes are TRBV12-3 or TRBV12-4 and TRBJ1-2; a weak D match, TRBD1 (5 bases). This CDR3 region has 13 residues. The V gene lost 7 bases and the J gene lost 4 bases, with 13 bases spanning the gap. In DNA form, the CDR3 reads TGTGCCAGCACCCGACGGGACTTCTATGGCTACACCTTC. It yields the protein CASTRRDFYGYTF.

The table lists this clonotype with many counts. The chain uses TRBV7-8 and TRBJ1-5; D unresolved. The V gene lost 1 base and the J gene lost 5 bases, with 9 bases spanning the gap. Germline CDR1 is SGHVS and CDR2 is FQNEAQ. CDR3 length equals 14 residues. The CDR3 coding sequence is TGTGCCAGCAGCTTAGAAGAATGGGATCAGCCCCAGCATTTT. Its translation: CASSLEEWDQPQHF. Full variable domain (missing parts from reference TRBV7-8 and TRBJ1-5): GAGVSQSPRYKVAKRGQDVALRCDPISGHVSLFWYQQALGQGPEFLTYFQNEAQLDKSGLPSDRFFAERPEGSVSTLKIQRTQQEDSAVYLCASSLEEWDQPQHFGDGTRLSIL.

This clonotype was recorded at least ten times. This chain uses TRBV24-1 with TRBJ2-6; D is undetermined. The CDR3 sequence is 13 residues long. Germline V gene sequence: CDR1 KGHDR, CDR2 SFDVKD. Trimming pared 10 bases from V and 0 bases from J, leaving 6 bases between. This chain's CDR3 is CATESSGANVLTF. CDR3 DNA sequence: TGTGCCACGGAGAGCTCTGGGGCCAACGTCCTGACTTTC.

This clonotype was counted at least ten times. The chain combines TRBV4-1 with TRBJ2-5; weak D call: TRBD2 (6 bases). Germline V gene data show CDR1 as MGHRA and CDR2 as YSYEKL. CDR3 size: 15 residues. Trimming stripped 1 base from V and 2 bases from J, with 11 bases between. The CDR3 protein is CASSQAGVGQETQYF. For the CDR3, the DNA is TGCGCCAGCAGCCAAGCGGGAGTAGGGCAAGAGACCCAGTACTTC.

The rearrangement uses TRBV6-1 and TRBJ1-2; no clear D gene. The V gene's germline CDR1 is MNHNS and CDR2 SASEGT. CDR3 length: 13 residues. Trimming shortened V by 5 bases and J by 5 bases, and 12 bases separated the two germline ends. CDR3: CASSRPGPYGYTF. CDR3 DNA: TGTGCCAGCAGTCGCCCAGGACCTTATGGCTACACCTTC.

This clonotype was found many times. The chain joins TRBV7-2 to TRBJ1-3; D ambiguous. V lost 2 bases, J lost 0 bases, and 8 bases lay in between. The germline CDR1 and CDR2 sequences are SGHTA and FQGNSA. CDR3 length: 15 residues. CDR3: CASSLYSDSGNTIYF. CDR3 sequence (DNA): TGTGCCAGCAGCTTATACAGTGACTCTGGAAACACCATATATTTT.

This clonotype came up many times. The chain carries TRBV7-9 and TRBJ2-7; TRBD2 matches at 7 bases. CDR1 and CDR2 (germline): SEHNR, FQNEAQ (reference sequence). V was clipped by 5 bases and J by 7 bases; unmatched bases: 5. The CDR3 is made up of 12 amino acids. CDR3 protein: CASSREVKEQYF. In DNA form, the CDR3 reads TGTGCCAGCAGCCGGGAGGTTAAGGAGCAGTACTTC.

This clonotype was observed many times. The chain is built from TRBV30 and TRBJ1-5; D is perhaps TRBD1 (6 bases). The CDR3 consists of 13 residues. Germline CDR1 GTSNPN, CDR2 SVGIG (reference sequence). The ends were cut back, 0 bases at V and 7 bases at J, with 10 bases in the middle. The CDR3 DNA follows: TGTGCCTGGAGTGTAGAAGGGGGACAGCCCCAGCATTTT. This sequence encodes CAWSVEGGQPQHF. The whole variable domain, remainder taken from reference TRBV30 and TRBJ1-5, is SQTIHQWPATLVQPVGSPLSLECTVEGTSNPNLYWYRQAAGRGLQLLFYSVGIGQISSEVPQNLSASRPQDRQFILSSKKLLLSDSGFYLCAWSVEGGQPQHFGDGTRLSIL.

This clonotype has ten or more counts. The chain joins TRBV7-2 to TRBJ1-1; D perhaps matches TRBD1 (6 bases). The germline V gene encodes CDR1 SGHTA and CDR2 FQGNSA. Trimming pared 4 bases from V and 8 bases from J, leaving 23 bases between. The CDR3 has 16 amino acids. The CDR3 here is CASSSIRGRKTGEAFF. Written as DNA, the CDR3 is TGTGCCAGCAGCTCGATCCGGGGCCGAAAGACAGGAGAAGCTTTCTTT.

This clonotype has at least ten counts. This chain joins TRBV12-3 or TRBV12-4 and TRBJ1-5; tentative D call: TRBD1 (6 bases). The V gene lost 4 bases and the J gene lost 4 bases, with 11 bases spanning the gap. CDR3 length equals 14 residues. DNA for the CDR3: TGTGCCAGCAGTTACGGACAGAAAAATCAGCCCCAGCATTTT. Amino acids: CASSYGQKNQPQHF.

This clonotype was counted between two and nine times. A much larger clonotype is one base distant, so this may be a read error. This chain connects TRBV5-1 to TRBJ2-7, with a weak D call TRBD1 (6 bases). This CDR3 contains 14 residues. Trimming cost V 4 bases and J 3 bases, with 14 bases left between them. Germline lookup yields CDR1 SGHRS and CDR2 YFSETQ. The chain's CDR3 is CASSGATGYYEQYF. DNA of the CDR3: TGCGCCAGCAGCGGGGCGACAGGCTACTACGAGCAGTACTTC.

This clonotype appeared many times. The V call is TRBV24-1, the J call TRBJ1-5; D ambiguous. The germline V gene has CDR1 KGHDR and CDR2 SFDVKD. V lost 4 bases and J lost 2, with 5 bases in between. CDR3 length: 13 amino acids. The CDR3 spells CATSEVGNQPQHF. CDR3 sequence (DNA): TGTGCCACCAGTGAGGTTGGCAATCAGCCCCAGCATTTT.

In its sample, this clonotype was seen many times. CDR3 amino acids: CSVVGQIPSEAFF. The CDR3 coding sequence is TGCAGCGTTGTAGGTCAGATCCCTTCTGAAGCTTTCTTT. The rearrangement joins TRBV29-1 to TRBJ1-1, with D unresolved. CDR1 SQVTM and CDR2 ANQGSEA come from the germline V gene. V was trimmed by 4 bases and J by 6 bases, leaving 15 bases between them. CDR3 length equals 13 residues.

This clonotype was counted at least ten times. The genes are TRBV6-1 and TRBJ1-2; tentative D call: TRBD1 (6 bases). The CDR3 runs to 12 residues. Trimming cost V 10 bases and J 4 bases, with 13 bases left between them. Germline CDR1 and CDR2: MNHNS and SASEGT. CDR3 DNA sequence: TGTGCCACAGGACAGCTAGCCTATGGCTACACCTTC. It codes for CATGQLAYGYTF.

This clonotype appeared many times. This chain uses TRBV11-2 with TRBJ1-1; tentatively, D is TRBD1 (6 bases). This CDR3 region has 14 residues. Germline V gene data show CDR1 as SGHAT and CDR2 as FQNNGV. Trimming pared 4 bases from V and 3 bases from J, leaving 12 bases between. In DNA, the CDR3 is TGTGCCAGCAGCTATACAGGGCGGGACACTGAAGCTTTCTTT. This gives the protein CASSYTGRDTEAFF.

This clonotype was counted many times. In DNA, the CDR3 is TGTGCCAGCAGTACTAGGGACAGGGGACACAATGAGCAGTTCTTC. Its protein product is CASSTRDRGHNEQFF. V usage is TRBV6-2 or TRBV6-3 and J usage is TRBJ2-1, with TRBD1 identical over 10 bases. The junction had 6 bases not matched to a gene; V was cut back by 5 bases and J by 5 bases. From germline, CDR1 is MNHEY and CDR2 SVGEGT. This CDR3 has 15 residues.

In this sample, this clonotype turned up many times. This chain connects TRBV5-1 to TRBJ2-5, with D unresolved. The V end lost 5 bases, the J end lost 3 bases, and 11 bases lay between the germline ends. This CDR3 spans 13 amino acids. The germline CDR1 and CDR2 sequences are SGHRS and YFSETQ. CDR3 nucleotide sequence: TGCGCCAGCAGGGCCCAAGGAGAAGAGACCCAGTACTTC. Translating it yields CASRAQGEETQYF.

In this sample, this clonotype turned up many times. The rearrangement uses TRBV3-1 and TRBJ1-1; D gene ambiguous. CDR1 and CDR2 (germline): LGHDT, YNNKEL (reference sequence). V lost 1 base to trimming and J lost 3 bases, with 9 bases between them. This CDR3 contains 14 residues. CDR3: CASSQVRSDTEAFF. CDR3 DNA sequence: TGTGCCAGCAGCCAAGTCCGCTCCGACACTGAAGCTTTCTTT.